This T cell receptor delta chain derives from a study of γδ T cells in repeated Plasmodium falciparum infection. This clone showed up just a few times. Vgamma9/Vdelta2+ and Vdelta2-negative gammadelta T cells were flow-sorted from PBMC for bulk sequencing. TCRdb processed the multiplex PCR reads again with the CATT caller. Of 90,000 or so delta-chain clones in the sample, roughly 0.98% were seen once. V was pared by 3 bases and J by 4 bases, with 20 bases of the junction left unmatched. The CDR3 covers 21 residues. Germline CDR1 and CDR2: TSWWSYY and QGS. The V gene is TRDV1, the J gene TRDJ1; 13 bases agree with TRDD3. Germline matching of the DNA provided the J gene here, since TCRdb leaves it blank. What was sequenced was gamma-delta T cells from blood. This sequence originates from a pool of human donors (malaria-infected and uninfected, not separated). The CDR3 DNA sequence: TGTGCTCTTGGGGACCCACGTATCCTATACTGGGGGATACGGGAGGGCGATAAACTCATCTTT. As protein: CALGDPRILYWGIREGDKLIF.